These 5 T cell receptor beta chains originate from one sample sequenced in a study of shared T cell receptors in the human thymus. TCRdb's copy holds only in-frame clones and misses some; the assay was immunoSEQ multiplex PCR. The sample lists hundreds of thousands of clones; over 75% were seen once. This sample was also put to use in a study of human thymus T cells.

The sequenced sample was thymocytes. The receptors derive from a boy younger than two with a congenital heart defect.

The chain links TRBV6-1 to TRBJ1-2, with no clear D. Germline V gene data show CDR1 as MNHNS and CDR2 as SASEGT. V lost 4 bases and J 6 bases, leaving 9 bases between the germline ends. The CDR3 totals 12 residues. CDR3 in DNA: TGTGCCAGCAGTGCTATAGTCAATGGCTACACCTTC. Its translation is CASSAIVNGYTF.

This chain uses TRBV4-1 with TRBJ1-2, with TRBD1 matching 12 bases. CDR1 MGHRA and CDR2 YSYEKL come from the germline V gene. This CDR3 has 16 residues. With V trimmed by 5 bases and J by 6 bases, 10 bases remained unmatched. The CDR3 coding sequence is TGCGCCAGCAGCGCGGTAACGCGGGACAGGGGGCATGGCTACACCTTC. Residues: CASSAVTRDRGHGYTF.

The chain combines TRBV4-1 with TRBJ2-3; 9 positions agree with TRBD2. Germline CDR1 MGHRA, CDR2 YSYEKL. The CDR3 runs 16 residues. J gave up 5 bases and V 3 bases, and 9 bases lay outside the gene matches. The DNA for the CDR3 is TGCGCCAGCAGCCACCGTAGCGGGAGTGATCAAGATACGCAGTATTTT. Amino acids: CASSHRSGSDQDTQYF.

The CDR3 sequence is CASSSLAEDTQYF. CDR3 DNA: TGCGCCAGCAGCTCCCTAGCGGAAGATACGCAGTATTTT. The chain couples TRBV5-1 to TRBJ2-3; 7 bases are shared with TRBD2. The CDR3 runs 13 residues. Germline loops: CDR1 SGHRS, CDR2 YFSETQ. V shed 3 bases, J shed 5 bases, and the junction held 3 bases outside the gene matches.

J is TRBJ2-5 and V is TRBV6-5; TRBD2 matches 14 bases. CDR1 is MNHEY, CDR2 SVGAGI, per germline. The V gene end was trimmed by 4 bases and the J gene end by 5 bases; junction bases not matched to a gene: 3. The CDR3 is 15 residues long. As DNA, the CDR3 is TGTGCCAGCAGTTCGACTAGCGGGAGGGAGGAGACCCAGTACTTC. Its translation: CASSSTSGREETQYF.